These T cell receptor beta chains were read from a single sample in a study of blood T cell repertoires in COVID-19. Sequencing used immunoSEQ multiplex PCR; TCRdb keeps in-frame clones, though not all of them. The sample comprises about 130,000 clones, approximately 74% of which are singletons, and 6% rests with the top ten. The sequenced sample was peripheral blood. These receptors all come from a man older than 75 with COVID-19, enrolled during active disease. Each CDR3 is given with its conserved first and last residue. D genes are given only for firm matches. Size values are once, few and many counts, or a class for expanded clones, and some rows have none.

j_call: TRBJ2-7; d_call: -; clone_size: -; v_call: TRBV29-1; cdr3_nt: TGCAGCGCCATAACATCGGAGGAGCAGTACTTC; cdr3_aa: CSAITSEEQYF
j_call: TRBJ1-6; d_call: -; clone_size: -; v_call: TRBV4-2; cdr3_nt: TGTGCCAGCAGCCAAGATCTTGGCGGGGCTCTAAATTCACCCCTCCACTTT; cdr3_aa: CASSQDLGGALNSPLHF
j_call: TRBJ2-2; d_call: -; clone_size: -; v_call: TRBV18; cdr3_nt: TGTGCCAGCTCACCACCGGGAGCGGACGCGAACACCGGGGAGCTGTTTTTT; cdr3_aa: CASSPPGADANTGELFF
j_call: TRBJ2-7; d_call: -; clone_size: -; v_call: TRBV6-5; cdr3_nt: TGTGCCACCTCTAAAAGCTCCTACGAGCAGTACTTC; cdr3_aa: CATSKSSYEQYF
j_call: TRBJ1-2; d_call: TRBD1; clone_size: -; v_call: TRBV29-1; cdr3_nt: TGCAGCGTGGGATCCGGGACAGGGGTCGGCTACACCTTC; cdr3_aa: CSVGSGTGVGYTF
j_call: TRBJ2-5; d_call: TRBD2; clone_size: -; v_call: TRBV7-9; cdr3_nt: TGTGCCAGCAGCCCGGGACTAGCGGGAGCAGAGACCCAGTACTTC; cdr3_aa: CASSPGLAGAETQYF
j_call: TRBJ2-2; d_call: -; clone_size: -; v_call: TRBV5-4; cdr3_nt: TGTGCCAGCAGCTTGTCACAGGGCCTGAACACCGGGGAGCTGTTTTTT; cdr3_aa: CASSLSQGLNTGELFF
j_call: TRBJ2-1; d_call: -; clone_size: -; v_call: TRBV4-3; cdr3_nt: TGCGCCAGCAGCCAAGTTGAGGGTAGGAATGAGCAGTTCTTC; cdr3_aa: CASSQVEGRNEQFF
j_call: TRBJ2-1; d_call: -; clone_size: -; v_call: TRBV18; cdr3_nt: TGTGCCAGCTCACGTTCGAGAGATTACAATGAGCAGTTCTTC; cdr3_aa: CASSRSRDYNEQFF
j_call: TRBJ1-2; d_call: TRBD1; clone_size: -; v_call: TRBV27; cdr3_nt: TGTGCCAGCAGTTTTGGACAGGGATCTAGCGGCTACACCTTC; cdr3_aa: CASSFGQGSSGYTF
j_call: TRBJ1-5; d_call: TRBD1; clone_size: -; v_call: TRBV2; cdr3_nt: TGTGCCAGCAGTACGACAGGGTATGGCAATCAGCCCCAGCATTTT; cdr3_aa: CASSTTGYGNQPQHF
j_call: TRBJ1-2; d_call: -; clone_size: few; v_call: TRBV28; cdr3_nt: TGTGCCAGCAGTACCCAGATGGGAGGGGTTGACGGCTACACCTTC; cdr3_aa: CASSTQMGGVDGYTF
j_call: TRBJ1-1; d_call: TRBD1; clone_size: -; v_call: TRBV10-2; cdr3_nt: TGCGCCAGCAGTGTACAGGGGGTCACTGAAGCTTTCTTT; cdr3_aa: CASSVQGVTEAFF
j_call: TRBJ1-2; d_call: TRBD1; clone_size: few; v_call: TRBV18; cdr3_nt: TGTGCCAGCTCACCAGTGAGGGACAGGAGTAACTATGGCTACACCTTC; cdr3_aa: CASSPVRDRSNYGYTF
j_call: TRBJ2-7; d_call: -; clone_size: few; v_call: TRBV7-3; cdr3_nt: TGTGCCAGCAGTCCAACAGGGGGGGAGAGCTCCTACGAGCAGTACTTC; cdr3_aa: CASSPTGGESSYEQYF
j_call: TRBJ2-3; d_call: TRBD2; clone_size: -; v_call: TRBV14; cdr3_nt: TGTGCCAGCAGTCCGGGACTAGCGAAAGGCACAGATACGCAGTATTTT; cdr3_aa: CASSPGLAKGTDTQYF
j_call: TRBJ2-6; d_call: TRBD2; clone_size: -; v_call: TRBV27; cdr3_nt: TGTGCCAGCAGTCCGCAGACTAGCGGGAGGGCCCCCCCTGGGGCCAACGTCCTGACTTTC; cdr3_aa: CASSPQTSGRAPPGANVLTF
j_call: TRBJ1-6; d_call: -; clone_size: few; v_call: TRBV5-6; cdr3_nt: TGTGCCAGCAGCTGGAACAGGGATTCACCCCTCCACTTT; cdr3_aa: CASSWNRDSPLHF
j_call: TRBJ1-1; d_call: -; clone_size: -; v_call: TRBV6-5; cdr3_nt: TGTGCCAGCAGCGGTTGGAACACTGAAGCTTTCTTT; cdr3_aa: CASSGWNTEAFF
j_call: TRBJ2-3; d_call: -; clone_size: once; v_call: TRBV7-9; cdr3_nt: TGTGCCAGCAGCGGTCCGGGCGGGTCTTTCACGCAGTATTTT; cdr3_aa: CASSGPGGSFTQYF
j_call: TRBJ2-3; d_call: TRBD2; clone_size: -; v_call: TRBV7-2; cdr3_nt: TGTGCCAGCAGCTTAGGACTAGCGGGAGCAGATACGCAGTATTTT; cdr3_aa: CASSLGLAGADTQYF
j_call: TRBJ2-7; d_call: -; clone_size: -; v_call: TRBV30; cdr3_nt: TGTGCCTGGAGTAAGGGGGCCTACGAGCAGTACTTC; cdr3_aa: CAWSKGAYEQYF
j_call: TRBJ2-2; d_call: -; clone_size: once; v_call: TRBV3-1/TRBV3-2; cdr3_nt: TGTGCCAGCAGCCTGAGGCAGGGCCCTTCGAACACCGGGGAGCTGTTTTTT; cdr3_aa: CASSLRQGPSNTGELFF
j_call: TRBJ2-7; d_call: TRBD2; clone_size: few; v_call: TRBV2; cdr3_nt: TGTGCCAGCAGCGAGACTAGCGGGAGGGCCTACGAGCAGTACTTC; cdr3_aa: CASSETSGRAYEQYF
j_call: TRBJ2-2; d_call: -; clone_size: once; v_call: TRBV28; cdr3_nt: TGTGCCGCGGGACGTCCACCGAACACCGGGGAGCTGTTTTTT; cdr3_aa: CAAGRPPNTGELFF
j_call: TRBJ2-5; d_call: TRBD2; clone_size: -; v_call: TRBV18; cdr3_nt: TGTGCCAGCTCACCGTTCCTTGGAACTAGCGCAGGCGAAGAGACCCAGTACTTC; cdr3_aa: CASSPFLGTSAGEETQYF
j_call: TRBJ2-7; d_call: TRBD2; clone_size: -; v_call: TRBV5-5; cdr3_nt: TGTGCCAGCAGCCCCCAAGGACTAGACTCTATTTCGCAGTACTTC; cdr3_aa: CASSPQGLDSISQYF
j_call: TRBJ2-2; d_call: TRBD1; clone_size: -; v_call: TRBV5-1; cdr3_nt: TGCGCCAGCAGCTTAACAGGGGTAACCGGGGAGCTGTTTTTT; cdr3_aa: CASSLTGVTGELFF
j_call: TRBJ1-5; d_call: TRBD1; clone_size: -; v_call: TRBV6-5; cdr3_nt: TGTGCCAGCAGTTACCAAACAGGGGCCGCTCAGCCCCAGCATTTT; cdr3_aa: CASSYQTGAAQPQHF
j_call: TRBJ1-1; d_call: -; clone_size: -; v_call: TRBV2; cdr3_nt: TGTGCCAGCAGTGGTGAGGGATTCACTGAAGCTTTCTTT; cdr3_aa: CASSGEGFTEAFF
j_call: TRBJ2-5; d_call: -; clone_size: once; v_call: TRBV18; cdr3_nt: TGTGCCAGCTCAGCAGTCGCGGTTAACCAAGAGACCCAGTACTTC; cdr3_aa: CASSAVAVNQETQYF
j_call: TRBJ2-3; d_call: TRBD2; clone_size: -; v_call: TRBV7-9; cdr3_nt: TGTGCCAGCAGCCTTGTAGCGGGAGGGGCAGATACGCAGTATTTT; cdr3_aa: CASSLVAGGADTQYF
j_call: TRBJ2-3; d_call: TRBD2; clone_size: -; v_call: TRBV10-2; cdr3_nt: TGCGCCAGCAGGGGAGTGGGACTAGCGGACGGGACCGATACGCAGTATTTT; cdr3_aa: CASRGVGLADGTDTQYF
j_call: TRBJ2-5; d_call: TRBD2; clone_size: -; v_call: TRBV6-6; cdr3_nt: TGTGCCAGCAGTTACGGGGCGGGAGGAAAGACCCAGTACTTC; cdr3_aa: CASSYGAGGKTQYF
j_call: TRBJ1-2; d_call: TRBD1; clone_size: once; v_call: TRBV6-5; cdr3_nt: TGTGCCAGCACTAACAGGGGGCCGGGGATCTATGGCTACACCTTC; cdr3_aa: CASTNRGPGIYGYTF
j_call: TRBJ2-3; d_call: -; clone_size: -; v_call: TRBV9; cdr3_nt: TGTGCCAGCAGCGTCGCCAGGGAAAGAGATACGCAGTATTTT; cdr3_aa: CASSVARERDTQYF
j_call: TRBJ1-2; d_call: -; clone_size: once; v_call: TRBV30; cdr3_nt: TGTGCCTGGAGTGTCGTCCCCGGACAGACAGACTTTAGGGGCTACACCTTC; cdr3_aa: CAWSVVPGQTDFRGYTF
j_call: TRBJ1-6; d_call: -; clone_size: once; v_call: TRBV9; cdr3_nt: TGTGCCAGCGCGACGGGGGGGCTTGATTCACCCCTCCACTTT; cdr3_aa: CASATGGLDSPLHF
j_call: TRBJ1-1; d_call: -; clone_size: -; v_call: TRBV28; cdr3_nt: TGTGCCAGCAGCCCTTATGAACTAATCTTCCCTGAAGCTTTCTTT; cdr3_aa: CASSPYELIFPEAFF
j_call: TRBJ1-6; d_call: -; clone_size: -; v_call: TRBV12-5; cdr3_nt: TGTGCTAGTTCGGGGAACCCTGTCCACTTT; cdr3_aa: CASSGNPVHF
j_call: TRBJ1-3; d_call: -; clone_size: -; v_call: TRBV28; cdr3_nt: TGTGCCAGCAGTTTCCTCCGAGCCGTCGTTTCGGCCATATATTTT; cdr3_aa: CASSFLRAVVSAIYF
j_call: TRBJ1-2; d_call: TRBD1; clone_size: -; v_call: TRBV7-2; cdr3_nt: TGTGCCAGCAGCCATCGACAGGGAGTAGACTATGGCTACACCTTC; cdr3_aa: CASSHRQGVDYGYTF
j_call: TRBJ1-2; d_call: -; clone_size: -; v_call: TRBV5-1; cdr3_nt: TGCGCCAGCAGCTTGGACAGTAACTATGGCTACACCTTC; cdr3_aa: CASSLDSNYGYTF
j_call: TRBJ2-7; d_call: -; clone_size: -; v_call: TRBV28; cdr3_nt: TGTGCCAGCAGTTTACGTTACGAGCAGTACTTC; cdr3_aa: CASSLRYEQYF
j_call: TRBJ1-5; d_call: TRBD1; clone_size: -; v_call: TRBV7-6; cdr3_nt: TGTGCCAGCAGCTTACCTCCCGGGACAGGGGGAAGTCCTTATAGCAATCAGCCCCAGCATTTT; cdr3_aa: CASSLPPGTGGSPYSNQPQHF